The present T cell receptor beta chain was sequenced within a study of cytomegalovirus exposure and HLA in healthy donors. This clone was observed once. Its antigen is unknown. Study results and limitations: Sequencing likely produced, as an artifact, a cluster of highly shared sequence variants. In a later analysis, at a false discovery rate of 0.05, approximately 15,000 TCR beta sequences matched HLA alleles.

Both 60 Vbeta primers and 13 Jbeta primers went into the PCR. Sequencing was performed with immunoSEQ multiplex PCR; in TCRdb, only in-frame clones are kept and a portion is missing. This sample carries over 200,000 clones, 80% to 90% of them seen once, and the ten largest clones take 1%. Trimming shortened V by 1 base and J by 7 bases, and 10 bases separated the two germline ends. Germline-derived CDR1 and CDR2 are SEHNR and FQNEAQ (reference sequence). This CDR3 spans 13 amino acids. The sequence came from a woman younger than 35 in good health and CMV-seronegative. V is TRBV7-9 and J is TRBJ1-2; D is unclear. Sequenced: PBMCs. This CDR3 reads CASSLDHSRGYTF. The CDR3 nucleotides are TGTGCCAGCAGCTTAGATCACAGCCGTGGCTACACCTTC.